This is a list of T cell receptor beta chains from one sample in a study of blood T cells in healthy people across ages. TCRdb analysed the 5' RACE reads with MiXCR anew, one entry per CDR3 protein. Of 920,000 or so distinct CDR3 sequences in the sample, around 45% were seen once. The sequenced sample consisted of blood. The receptors were gathered from a woman aged 60-70 years in good health. Each CDR3 is given without its conserved first and last residue. Only some rows state a clone size, as once, few, many or a class for expanded clones.

V,size,CDR3
TRBV15,once,ATSIKGEDNEQY
TRBV2,-,ASTEIPYEQY
TRBV21-1,-,ASSSPARGLREKLF
TRBV4-1,-,ASSQRTGGYNSPLH
TRBV11-2,few,ASSLDRGGIGDEQY
TRBV10-3,-,AISGTSGGRPVQETQY
TRBV29-1,-,SVVWFRGVQETQY
TRBV28,-,ASSPLVGGGIEQF
TRBV3-1,few,ASSYNSGRGQETQY
TRBV5-1,many,ASSLTDSPYEQY
TRBV29-1,few,SVEVARALRGEQF
TRBV27,-,ASRKTVQYSPLH
TRBV7-8,-,ASSLAGGPNPQETQY
TRBV29-1,-,SVEVDTDTQY
TRBV20-1,-,SAIQQTLGTTEGEKLF
TRBV29-1,-,GATDGYEQY
TRBV5-1,-,ASSSQYNEKLF
TRBV5-1,-,ASSRDPGQGLGEQY
TRBV20-1,-,SARDPSRDVDNEQF
TRBV27,-,ASSKPPPGHYGYT
TRBV19,once,ASSWDTRRRQPQH
TRBV5-1,-,ASSLGGTGITYEQY
TRBV7-3,-,ASSSFDRVTDTQY
TRBV7-2,few,ASSLTQLYGYT
TRBV9,-,ASSVASGTVGSPLH
TRBV5-6,once,ASSPGLAGEETRY